The subject of this entry is one TCR beta chain. This sample stems from a study of shared clonotypes between healthy human individuals. Some clones are missing from TCRdb's copy, which holds only in-frame ones; the method was immunoSEQ multiplex PCR. The repertoire includes roughly 1.4 million clones, approximately 98.5% of them detected once, and roughly 0.36% sits in the top ten. The germline V gene encodes CDR1 SEHNR and CDR2 FQNEAQ (reference sequence). CDR3 length equals 16 residues. The germline V and J ends were trimmed by 3 bases and 6 bases, with 20 bases remaining between them. This TCR was recovered from a man younger than 40 in good health. J is TRBJ1-1 and V is TRBV7-9; D is uncertain. What was sequenced was naive CD4+ T cells sorted from blood. Subset indicated: CD45RA+ positively selected. The CDR3 coding sequence is TGTGCCAGCAGCTTGTTTCCTAGACAAGTGGGTGCTGAAGCTTTCTTT. Its translation is CASSLFPRQVGAEAFF.